This paragraph covers one T cell receptor (beta chain) sequence. No cognate antigen has been identified for it. No base quality values were provided; no much bigger clone lies one nucleotide off. Each collaborating institution followed its own protocols to collect whole blood in K2EDTA tubes. Collaborator samples were shipped for TCRbeta analysis as frozen whole blood, isolated PBMCs, or DNA extracted from either sample type. The immunoSEQ Assay, a bias-controlled multiplex PCR, was used to amplify TCRbeta CDR3 regions from genomic DNA. The authors processed their data as follows. The number of nucleated cells in each sample was estimated by amplification of reference gene primers within the assay. To quantify the absolute abundance of each unique TCRbeta CDR3 rearrangement, sequence reads were collapsed and filtered. For each sample, productive Simpson clonality was calculated as the square root of Simpson's diversity index over productive rearrangements. In TCRdb, the immuneACCESS table is reduced to in-frame sequences with V and J assigned. These tables do not hold every clone; where another copy was compared, an unresolved V gene accounts for under half, and the others remain unexplained. V and J calls and clone size are those listed in that table; D and trimming were worked out from the DNA. This sample lists some 150,000 clones; roughly 86% were detected once. Together, the top ten hold 5% to 6% of the sample.

The data were taken from a study of blood T cell repertoires in COVID-19 (dated by TCRdb to the early 2020s). Background on the whole study: Samples covering the acute and convalescent phases of COVID-19 were provided by collaborators in the United States, Italy and Spain. The material from the prospective study consisted of cDNA or gDNA derived from T cells, B-cell-depleted T cells, or PBMCs. The dataset comprised deeply sampled blood TCRbeta repertoires from subjects exposed to, actively infected with, or recovered from COVID-19. The repertoires were released in a freely available public database intended as a resource for research on the immune response to SARS-CoV-2. Samples came from the ongoing ImmuneRACE study (first 160 participants) plus 1,254 subjects from 6 global collaborators. A de-identified subject ID, COVID-19 status, age in years and sex were almost always included in the sample metadata. Where available, HLA class I and class II types were obtained from metadata supplied by the sample provider rather than from assay-based typing. What the work shows at the level of the full study, not this receptor alone: Clinical and demographic metadata were provided uncurated, with the amount varying by source and participant.

From the germline V gene, CDR1 is SGHTA and CDR2 is FQGTGA. V is cut back by 5 bases and J by 2 bases, with 11 bases in the junction unmatched. The CDR3 spans 17 residues, from the cysteine through the phenylalanine. Solely the CDR3 DNA is kept, with 51 bases framed from the first base. This clonotype was sampled from a human donor in a cohort sampled during active COVID-19. The sequenced sample was peripheral blood. This sequence uses TRBV7-3 and TRBJ1-4, with TRBD1 matching 7 junction bases. The base sequence is TGTGCCAGCAGCCCTAAATTAGACAGGGCCACTAATGAAAAACTGTTTTTT. It translates as CASSPKLDRATNEKLFF.